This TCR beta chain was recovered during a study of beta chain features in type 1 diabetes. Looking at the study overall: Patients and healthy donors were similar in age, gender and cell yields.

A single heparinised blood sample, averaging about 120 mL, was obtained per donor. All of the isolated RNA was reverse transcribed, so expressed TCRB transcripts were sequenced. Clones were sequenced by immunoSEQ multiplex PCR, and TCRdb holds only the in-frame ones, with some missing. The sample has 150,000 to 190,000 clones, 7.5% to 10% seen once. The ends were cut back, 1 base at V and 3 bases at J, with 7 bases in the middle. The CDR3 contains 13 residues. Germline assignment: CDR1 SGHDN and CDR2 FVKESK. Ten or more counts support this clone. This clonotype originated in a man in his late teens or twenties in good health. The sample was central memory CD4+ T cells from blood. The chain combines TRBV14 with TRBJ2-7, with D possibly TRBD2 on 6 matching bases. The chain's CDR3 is CASSQGRGYEQYF. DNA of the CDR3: TGTGCCAGCAGCCAAGGGCGGGGCTACGAGCAGTACTTC.